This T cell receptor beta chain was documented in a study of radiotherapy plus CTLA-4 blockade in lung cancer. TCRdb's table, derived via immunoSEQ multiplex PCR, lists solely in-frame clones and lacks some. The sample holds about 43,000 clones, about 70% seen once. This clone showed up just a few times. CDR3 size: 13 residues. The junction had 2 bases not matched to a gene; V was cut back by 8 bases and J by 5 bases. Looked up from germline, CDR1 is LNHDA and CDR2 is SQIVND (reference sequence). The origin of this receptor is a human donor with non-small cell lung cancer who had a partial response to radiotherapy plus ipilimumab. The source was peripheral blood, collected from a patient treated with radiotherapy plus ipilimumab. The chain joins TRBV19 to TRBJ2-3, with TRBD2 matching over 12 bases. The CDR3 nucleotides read TGTGCCAGTCTAGCGGGGGGGCGAGATACGCAGTATTTT. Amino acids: CASLAGGRDTQYF.